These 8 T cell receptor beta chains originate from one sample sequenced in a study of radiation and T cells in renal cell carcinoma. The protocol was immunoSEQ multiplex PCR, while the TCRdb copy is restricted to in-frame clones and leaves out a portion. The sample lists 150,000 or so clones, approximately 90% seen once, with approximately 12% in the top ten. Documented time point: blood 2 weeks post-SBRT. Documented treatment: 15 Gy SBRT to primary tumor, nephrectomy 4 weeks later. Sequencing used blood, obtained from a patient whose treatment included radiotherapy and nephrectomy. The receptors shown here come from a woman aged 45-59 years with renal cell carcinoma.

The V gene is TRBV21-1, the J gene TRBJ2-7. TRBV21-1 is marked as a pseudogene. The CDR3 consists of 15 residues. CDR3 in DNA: TGTGCCAGCAGCAAACGAGGGGAAGCTCCCTACGAGCAGTACTTC. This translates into CASSKRGEAPYEQYF.

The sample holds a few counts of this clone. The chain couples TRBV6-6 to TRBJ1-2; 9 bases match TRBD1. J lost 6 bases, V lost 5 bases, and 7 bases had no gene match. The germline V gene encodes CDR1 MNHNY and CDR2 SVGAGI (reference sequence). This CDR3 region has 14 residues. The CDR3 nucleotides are TGTGCCAGCAGTGCAAGGACAGGGGCACATGGCTACACCTTC. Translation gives CASSARTGAHGYTF.

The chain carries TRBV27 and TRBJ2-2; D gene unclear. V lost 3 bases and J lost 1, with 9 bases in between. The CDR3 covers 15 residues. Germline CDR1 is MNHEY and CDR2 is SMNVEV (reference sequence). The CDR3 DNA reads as TGTGCCAGCAGTTTTTCCACGGGGAACACCGGGGAGCTGTTTTTT. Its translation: CASSFSTGNTGELFF.

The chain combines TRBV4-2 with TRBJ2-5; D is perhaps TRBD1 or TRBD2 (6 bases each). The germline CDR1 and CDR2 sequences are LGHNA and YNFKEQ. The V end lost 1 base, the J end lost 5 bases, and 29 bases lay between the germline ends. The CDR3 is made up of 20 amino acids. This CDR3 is CASSQGPRDILERAKETQYF. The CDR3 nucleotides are TGTGCCAGCAGCCAAGGGCCCCGGGACATCCTCGAGCGGGCTAAGGAGACCCAGTACTTC.

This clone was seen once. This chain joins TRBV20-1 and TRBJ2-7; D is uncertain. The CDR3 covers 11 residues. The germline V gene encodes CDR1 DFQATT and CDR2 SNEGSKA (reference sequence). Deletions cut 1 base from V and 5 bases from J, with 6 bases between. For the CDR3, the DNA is TGCAGTGCTAGAGTGGGCCACGAGCAGTACTTC. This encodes CSARVGHEQYF.

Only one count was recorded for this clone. The CDR3 nucleotides read TGTGCCAGCAGTGACCAACCTTACTCCTACAATGAGCAGTTCTTC. Translated, it gives CASSDQPYSYNEQFF. The chain recombines TRBV6-1 with TRBJ2-1; D not resolved. The CDR3 sequence is 15 residues long. Germline V gives CDR1 MNHNS, CDR2 SASEGT. V lost 3 bases and J 0 bases, leaving 9 bases between the germline ends.

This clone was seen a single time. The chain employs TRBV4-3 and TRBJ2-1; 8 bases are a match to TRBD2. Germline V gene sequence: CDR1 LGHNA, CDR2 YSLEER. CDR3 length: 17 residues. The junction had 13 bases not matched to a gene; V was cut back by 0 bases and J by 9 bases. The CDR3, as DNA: TGCGCCAGCAGCCAAGATTGGAGCGGGGGCATCCCCCTTGAGCAGTTCTTC. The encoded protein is CASSQDWSGGIPLEQFF.

This CDR3 is CAISESVGGYTF. DNA of the CDR3: TGTGCCATCAGTGAGTCGGTAGGGGGCTACACCTTC. The rearrangement uses TRBV10-3 and TRBJ1-2; D unresolved. The CDR3 length is 12 residues. V dropped 0 bases and J dropped 8 bases, with 7 bases sitting between them. Germline assignment: CDR1 ENHRY and CDR2 SYGVKD.